This section outlines one TCR beta chain sequence together with its context. The antigen is not known. The data were taken from a study of PD-1 blockade in mismatch repair-deficient tumors. Study-level background: All were previously treated, progressing patients with about 11 mismatch repair-deficient cancer types.

This table comes from immunoSEQ multiplex PCR, and its TCRdb copy is limited to in-frame clones, with some not included. The sample includes roughly 32,000 clones, 75% to 90% of them seen just once. General study findings and limits: Rapid post-treatment expansion, then contraction, generally preceding radiologic response, marked tumor-resident clones.

CDR1 and CDR2 from the germline V gene are LNHDA and SQIVND (reference sequence). V lost 3 bases to trimming and J lost 0 bases, with 12 bases between them. The CDR3 consists of 16 residues. Material: PBMCs, obtained around 6 weeks after starting pembrolizumab. The receptor was derived from an adult with mismatch repair-deficient cancer. V gene TRBV19 combines with J gene TRBJ2-4, with a tentative D call TRBD1 (5 bases). The CDR3 nucleotides are TGTGCCAGTAGTATCTCGGTAGGGGTAGCCAAAAACATTCAGTACTTC. Protein sequence: CASSISVGVAKNIQYF. The full variable domain, completed using reference TRBV19 and TRBJ2-4, is DGGITQSPKYLFRKEGQNVTLSCEQNLNHDAMYWYRQDPGQGLRLIYYSQIVNDFQKGDIAEGYSVSREKKESFPLTVTSAQKNPTAFYLCASSISVGVAKNIQYFGAGTRLSVL.